This T cell receptor beta chain was obtained from a study of long-term antiretroviral therapy in people with HIV. Study-wide results and caveats: Transplant-donor-level diversity was not reached after ART, though diversity increased.

Comments on this clone: Its antigen is as yet unknown.

Each donor had at least one pre-ART and at least two post-ART PBMC samples. Samples held roughly 0.95-11 million cryopreserved PBMC before DNA extraction. This was the immunoSEQ v3.0 assay at survey level. TCRdb's table, derived via immunoSEQ multiplex PCR, lists solely in-frame clones and lacks some. The sample yields about 33,000 clones, 96% seen once. Sequenced material: unsorted PBMCs, taken around 6.6 years after starting antiretroviral therapy. The sequence derives from a man aged 25-40 years with HIV.

In nucleotides, the CDR3 is TGTGCCAGTAGTATAATTGGGGGCTCTGGGGCCAACGTCCTGACTTTC. Translation: CASSIIGGSGANVLTF. V usage is TRBV19 and J usage is TRBJ2-6, with D perhaps given as TRBD1 or TRBD2 (5 bases each). CDR3 size: 16 residues. The V end lost 2 bases, the J end lost 0 bases, and 8 bases lay between the germline ends. Per the germline V gene, CDR1 is LNHDA and CDR2 is SQIVND (reference sequence).